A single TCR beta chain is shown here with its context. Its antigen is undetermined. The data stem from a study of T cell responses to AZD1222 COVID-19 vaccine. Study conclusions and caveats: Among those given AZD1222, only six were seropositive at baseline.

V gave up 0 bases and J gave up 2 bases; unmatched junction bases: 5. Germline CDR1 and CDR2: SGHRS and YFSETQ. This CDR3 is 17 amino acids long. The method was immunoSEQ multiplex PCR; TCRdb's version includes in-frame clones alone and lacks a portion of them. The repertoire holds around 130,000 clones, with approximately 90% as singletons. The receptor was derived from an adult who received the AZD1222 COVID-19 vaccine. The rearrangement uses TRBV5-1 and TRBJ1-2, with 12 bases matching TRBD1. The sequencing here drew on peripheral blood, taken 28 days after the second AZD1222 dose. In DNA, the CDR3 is TGCGCCAGCAGCTTGGTGGGACAGGGGGCTCCAAACTATGGCTACACCTTC. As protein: CASSLVGQGAPNYGYTF.